The rows below give T cell receptor beta chains drawn from one sample of a study of Ad26.COV2.S vaccination and SARS-CoV-2 variants. Produced via immunoSEQ multiplex PCR; TCRdb's table is partial and in-frame only. The table includes about 350,000 clones, roughly 84% detected once. The sample consisted of peripheral blood, taken in a trial of Ad26.COV2.S vaccine versus placebo. The origin of the receptors is a person between 18 and 60 years old who received the Ad26.COV2.S COVID-19 vaccine or a placebo. CDR3s include the opening cysteine and the closing phenylalanine or tryptophan. A D gene is named only where the DNA matches it firmly. Clone size is given for some rows only: seen once, a few or many times, or a class if the clone is expanded.

J gene: TRBJ2-2; D gene: .; V gene: TRBV4-2; clone size: .; CDR3 protein: CASSGVLGTLKGTGELFF; CDR3 DNA: TGTGCCAGCAGCGGCGTCCTCGGGACCCTTAAGGGGACCGGGGAGCTGTTTTTT
J gene: TRBJ1-4; D gene: .; V gene: TRBV3-1/TRBV3-2; clone size: .; CDR3 protein: CASSQVQGGEKLFF; CDR3 DNA: TGTGCCAGCAGCCAAGTGCAGGGTGGGGAAAAACTGTTTTTT
J gene: TRBJ2-7; D gene: TRBD1; V gene: TRBV5-4; clone size: .; CDR3 protein: CASSIQGSHEQYF; CDR3 DNA: TGTGCCAGCAGCATACAGGGGTCTCACGAGCAGTACTTC
J gene: TRBJ1-5; D gene: .; V gene: TRBV11-2; clone size: .; CDR3 protein: CASSLDGRSNQPQHF; CDR3 DNA: TGTGCCAGCAGCTTAGATGGAAGAAGCAATCAGCCCCAGCATTTT
J gene: TRBJ2-7; D gene: TRBD2; V gene: TRBV5-4; clone size: few; CDR3 protein: CASSLSGKQYF; CDR3 DNA: TGTGCCAGCAGCTTGAGCGGGAAACAGTACTTC
J gene: TRBJ2-4; D gene: TRBD2; V gene: TRBV11-2; clone size: .; CDR3 protein: CASSSSPGSGGALNIQYF; CDR3 DNA: TGTGCCAGCAGCTCCAGCCCGGGTAGCGGGGGGGCTTTAAACATTCAGTACTTC
J gene: TRBJ1-3; D gene: TRBD1; V gene: TRBV6-5; clone size: .; CDR3 protein: CASKGTASGNTIYF; CDR3 DNA: TGTGCCAGCAAAGGGACAGCCTCTGGAAACACCATATATTTT
J gene: TRBJ2-1; D gene: .; V gene: TRBV14; clone size: .; CDR3 protein: CASSQAAGPSYNEQFF; CDR3 DNA: TGTGCCAGCAGCCAAGCCGCAGGACCTTCCTACAATGAGCAGTTCTTC
J gene: TRBJ1-5; D gene: .; V gene: TRBV9; clone size: .; CDR3 protein: CASSVSGHLNQPQHF; CDR3 DNA: TGTGCCAGCAGCGTTTCCGGACACCTGAATCAGCCCCAGCATTTT
J gene: TRBJ2-1; D gene: .; V gene: TRBV11-3; clone size: .; CDR3 protein: CASSPSEIYNEQFF; CDR3 DNA: TGTGCCAGCAGCCCAAGCGAGATATACAATGAGCAGTTCTTC
J gene: TRBJ1-4; D gene: TRBD1; V gene: TRBV2; clone size: .; CDR3 protein: CASSTKQGAEGEKLFF; CDR3 DNA: TGTGCCAGCAGTACAAAACAGGGGGCGGAGGGTGAAAAACTGTTTTTT
J gene: TRBJ1-6; D gene: TRBD1; V gene: TRBV5-1; clone size: .; CDR3 protein: CASSPGQGLESPLHF; CDR3 DNA: TGCGCCAGCAGCCCGGGACAGGGCCTTGAATCACCCCTCCACTTT
J gene: TRBJ2-2; D gene: .; V gene: TRBV5-1; clone size: .; CDR3 protein: CASSKGSGELFF; CDR3 DNA: TGCGCCAGCAGTAAGGGGTCCGGGGAGCTGTTTTTT
J gene: TRBJ2-2; D gene: .; V gene: TRBV7-2; clone size: .; CDR3 protein: CASSLQIPNTGELFF; CDR3 DNA: TGTGCCAGCAGCTTACAGATCCCTAACACCGGGGAGCTGTTTTTT